One sample yielded the 4 T cell receptor beta chains listed below, sequenced in a study of CD8+ T cells in alopecia areata. cDNA reverse transcribed from extracted RNA served as the sequencing template. Method: immunoSEQ multiplex PCR; TCRdb's copy keeps in-frame clones and lacks some. Among some 150,000 clones, less than 75% were seen once, and the ten largest hold approximately 16%. Indicated treatment: oral pan-JAK inhibitor, 5-10 mg twice daily. The starting material was CD4+ T cells sorted from blood, obtained around week 55, from a patient treated with tofacitinib. The receptors here all came from a human donor with alopecia areata.

The chain combines TRBV2 with TRBJ1-5, with TRBD1 identical over 7 bases. V was clipped by 6 bases and J by 11 bases; unmatched bases: 10. The germline gives CDR1 SNHLY, CDR2 FYNNEI. CDR3 length equals 13 residues. CDR3: CASSPQGSESQHF. The CDR3 nucleotides are TGTGCCAGCAGCCCACAGGGGAGTGAGTCCCAGCATTTT.

This clone was detected only a few times. V and J are TRBV4-1 and TRBJ1-3; no clear D gene. CDR3 length: 12 residues. Trimming removed 6 bases from V and 4 bases from J, with 7 bases in between. Germline CDR1 is MGHRA and CDR2 is YSYEKL. CDR3 region: CASSLGGNTIYF. In nucleotides, the CDR3 is TGCGCCAGCAGTCTCGGGGGAAACACCATATATTTT.

V and J are TRBV6-5 and TRBJ1-4, with TRBD1 matching 9 bases. This CDR3 spans 15 amino acids. After removal of 5 bases from V and 7 bases from J, the junction contained 8 bases not matched to a gene. Germline V gene sequence: CDR1 MNHEY, CDR2 SVGAGI. The CDR3 sequence is CASSTGTGQFEKLFF. CDR3 coding DNA: TGTGCCAGCAGTACCGGGACAGGGCAGTTTGAAAAACTGTTTTTT.

The gene calls are TRBV2 and TRBJ2-6; D gene ambiguous. The germline V and J ends were trimmed by 7 bases and 0 bases, with 7 bases remaining between them. The CDR3 is 14 amino acids. Germline V gives CDR1 SNHLY, CDR2 FYNNEI. The CDR3 loop reads CASIALSGANVLTF. As DNA, the CDR3 is TGTGCCAGCATAGCCCTCTCTGGGGCCAACGTCCTGACTTTC. Full variable domain (outside the CDR3, taken from reference TRBV2 and TRBJ2-6): EPEVTQTPSHQVTQMGQEVILRCVPISNHLYFYWYRQILGQKVEFLVSFYNNEISEKSEIFDDQFSVERPDGSNFTLKIRSTKLEDSAMYFCASIALSGANVLTFGAGSRLTVL.